This entry concerns a single TCR beta chain. What it binds is not known. The record originates from a study of T cell repertoires in cytomegalovirus infection. General study findings and limits: Dominating the ex vivo response were TCR beta clonotypes that were CMV-specific and HLA-C-restricted. There were carriers of CMV plus the relevant HLA, and cumulative public TCR beta family frequency identified them.

Looked up from germline, CDR1 is SGHAT and CDR2 is FQNNGV. The CDR3 extends over 14 amino acids. V shed 8 bases, J shed 5 bases, and the junction held 4 bases outside the gene matches. TCRdb processed the reads anew with MiXCR; each CDR3 protein has one entry. This table has around 170,000 distinct CDR3 sequences, 15% to 20% appearing once. Sequencing used CD8+ T cells from PBMCs. The sequence came from a human donor in good health (CMV status not recorded). Some clones in this sample may be carry-over from other donors' samples. This chain uses TRBV11-2 with TRBJ2-2, with TRBD2 matching 11 bases. This CDR3 is CASGLAGVTGELFF. The CDR3 bases are TGTGCCAGCGGACTAGCGGGTGTAACCGGGGAGCTGTTTTTT.